This TCR beta chain was sequenced during a study of blood T cell repertoires in COVID-19. Study information: COVID-19 samples, acute and convalescent, were from the United States, Italy and Spain. T cells, B-cell-depleted T cells, or PBMCs provided the cDNA or gDNA that served as material.

CDR3 length: 15 amino acids. Looked up from germline, CDR1 is LNHDA and CDR2 is SQIVND (reference sequence). Trimming took 5 bases from V and 0 from J, leaving 10 bases between them. In the study's own analysis: Reference gene primer amplification yielded estimated nucleated cell counts. TCRdb's copy holds only in-frame clones and misses some; the assay was immunoSEQ multiplex PCR. V and J calls plus clone size are reproduced from that table; the DNA served to infer D and trimming. The table shows approximately 80,000 clones, with roughly 77% occurring only once. V is TRBV19 and J is TRBJ2-2, with a tentative D call TRBD2 (5 bases). The sequenced material came from peripheral blood. This clonotype originated in a man in his fifties or sixties with active or convalescent COVID-19. CDR3 bases: TGTGCCAGTAGTGAGGGTCGCGCGAACACCGGGGAGCTGTTTTTT. It specifies CASSEGRANTGELFF. Filled out from reference TRBV19 and TRBJ2-2, the complete variable domain reads DGGITQSPKYLFRKEGQNVTLSCEQNLNHDAMYWYRQDPGQGLRLIYYSQIVNDFQKGDIAEGYSVSREKKESFPLTVTSAQKNPTAFYLCASSEGRANTGELFFGEGSRLTVL.